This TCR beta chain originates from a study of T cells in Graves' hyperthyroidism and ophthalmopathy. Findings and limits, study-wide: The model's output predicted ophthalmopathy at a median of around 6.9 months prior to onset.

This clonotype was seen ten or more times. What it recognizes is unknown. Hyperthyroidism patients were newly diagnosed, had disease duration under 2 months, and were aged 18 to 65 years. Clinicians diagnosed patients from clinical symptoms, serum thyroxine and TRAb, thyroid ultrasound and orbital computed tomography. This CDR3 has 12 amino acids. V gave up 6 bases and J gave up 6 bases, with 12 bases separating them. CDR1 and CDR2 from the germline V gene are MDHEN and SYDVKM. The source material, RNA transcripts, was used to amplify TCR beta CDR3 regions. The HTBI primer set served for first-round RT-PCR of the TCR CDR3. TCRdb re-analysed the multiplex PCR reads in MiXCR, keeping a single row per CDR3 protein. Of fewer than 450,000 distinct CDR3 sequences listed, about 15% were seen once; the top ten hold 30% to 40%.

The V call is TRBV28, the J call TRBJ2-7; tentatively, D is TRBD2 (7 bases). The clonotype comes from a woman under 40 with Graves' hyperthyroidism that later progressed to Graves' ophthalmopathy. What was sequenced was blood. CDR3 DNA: TGTGCCAGCAGCGTCGGGGGGCGCGAGCAGTACTTC. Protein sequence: CASSVGGREQYF.